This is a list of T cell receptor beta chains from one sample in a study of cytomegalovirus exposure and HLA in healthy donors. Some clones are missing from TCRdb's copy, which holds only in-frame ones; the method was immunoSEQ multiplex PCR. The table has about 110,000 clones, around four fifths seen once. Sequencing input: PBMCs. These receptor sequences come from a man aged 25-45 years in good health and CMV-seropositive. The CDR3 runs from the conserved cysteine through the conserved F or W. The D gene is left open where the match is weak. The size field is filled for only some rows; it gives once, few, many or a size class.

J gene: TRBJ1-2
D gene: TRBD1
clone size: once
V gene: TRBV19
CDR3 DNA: TGTGCCAGTAGCGCGGACAGGGGGCCCTATGGCTACACCTTC
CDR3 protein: CASSADRGPYGYTF

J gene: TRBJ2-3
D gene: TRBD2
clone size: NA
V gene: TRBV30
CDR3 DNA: TGTGCCTGGAGTGTACTAGCGGGAATTAGCACAGATACGCAGTATTTT
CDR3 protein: CAWSVLAGISTDTQYF

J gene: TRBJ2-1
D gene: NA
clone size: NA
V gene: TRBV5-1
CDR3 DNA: TGCGCCAGCAGCTTGGGAGGATTCAATGAGCAGTTCTTC
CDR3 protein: CASSLGGFNEQFF

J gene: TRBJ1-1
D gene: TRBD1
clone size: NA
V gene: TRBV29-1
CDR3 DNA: TGCAGCGTCTTGACAGGGGGCGCTGACACTGAAGCTTTCTTT
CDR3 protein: CSVLTGGADTEAFF

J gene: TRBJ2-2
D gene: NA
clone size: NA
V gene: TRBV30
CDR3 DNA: TGTGCCTGGGGTGGGCTCACCGGGGAGCTGTTTTTT
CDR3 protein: CAWGGLTGELFF

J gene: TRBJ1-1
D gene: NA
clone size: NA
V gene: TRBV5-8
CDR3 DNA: TGTGCCAGCAGCAACAGGGCGAACACTGAAGCTTTCTTT
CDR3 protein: CASSNRANTEAFF

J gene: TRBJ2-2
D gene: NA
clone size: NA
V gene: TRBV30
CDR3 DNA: TGTGCCTGGAGTACATCCATACAGGTGATAAACACCGGGGAGCTGTTTTTT
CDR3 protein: CAWSTSIQVINTGELFF

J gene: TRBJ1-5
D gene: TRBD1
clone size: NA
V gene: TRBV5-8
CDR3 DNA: TGTGCCAGCAGCCGGACAGGTAGACTGATTAGCAATCAGCCCCAGCATTTT
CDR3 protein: CASSRTGRLISNQPQHF

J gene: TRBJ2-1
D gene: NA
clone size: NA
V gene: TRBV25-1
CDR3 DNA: TGTGCCAGCAGTGAAACCAGGACAGACTACAATGAGCAGTTCTTC
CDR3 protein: CASSETRTDYNEQFF

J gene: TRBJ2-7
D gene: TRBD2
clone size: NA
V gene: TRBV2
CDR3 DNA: TGTGCCAGCAATTCCAATGGGGGGGGGAGACCCCCCTACGAGCAGTACTTC
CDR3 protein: CASNSNGGGRPPYEQYF

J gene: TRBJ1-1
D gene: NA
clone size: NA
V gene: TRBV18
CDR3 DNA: TGTGCCAGCTCACTAAATGGCGGCCAAAACACTGAAGCTTTCTTT
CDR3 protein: CASSLNGGQNTEAFF

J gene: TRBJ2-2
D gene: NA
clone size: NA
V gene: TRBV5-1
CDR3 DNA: TGCGCCAGCAGCATGATCAGGGTTGGCACCGGGGAGCTGTTTTTT
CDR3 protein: CASSMIRVGTGELFF

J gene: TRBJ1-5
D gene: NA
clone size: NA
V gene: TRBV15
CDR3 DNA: TGTGCCACCAGCAGAGATCTACAGGAGGGTCAGCCCCAGCATTTT
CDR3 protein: CATSRDLQEGQPQHF

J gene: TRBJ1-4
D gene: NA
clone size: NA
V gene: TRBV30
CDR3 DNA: TGTGCCTGGAGTAGAAGGGTGAGGGATGAAAAACTGTTTTTT
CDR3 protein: CAWSRRVRDEKLFF